The 5 T cell receptor beta chains below come from one sample, sequenced in a study of OX40 agonist ivuxolimab in advanced cancers. Clones were read by immunoSEQ multiplex PCR, and TCRdb kept only the in-frame ones, dropping some. In the table there are 8,000 to 10,000 clones, roughly 68% of which are singletons. This specimen consisted of CD4+ or CD8+ T cells sorted from blood, obtained in a trial of the OX40 agonist ivuxolimab. The source of these receptors is an adult with an advanced solid tumor such as melanoma, head and neck, liver or kidney cancer.

This chain links TRBV5-1 with TRBJ1-3; no clear D gene. The germline gives CDR1 SGHRS, CDR2 YFSETQ. Trimming removed 4 bases from V and 4 bases from J, with 6 bases in between. The CDR3 sequence is 12 residues long. Written as DNA, the CDR3 is TGCGCCAGCAGCGACCTGGGAAACACCATATATTTT. It specifies CASSDLGNTIYF.

V is TRBV6-1 and J is TRBJ2-6; the D gene could be TRBD1 or TRBD2 (6 bases each). CDR3 length equals 20 residues. The germline gives CDR1 MNHNS, CDR2 SASEGT. V lost 4 bases, J lost 3 bases, and 25 bases lay in between. The CDR3 region is CASSGVSQGGHWYGANVLTF. The DNA of the CDR3 is TGTGCCAGCAGTGGGGTATCACAGGGAGGTCATTGGTATGGGGCCAACGTCCTGACTTTC.

The chain links TRBV11-1 to TRBJ2-5; maybe TRBD1 (5 bases). The CDR3 consists of 14 residues. V lost 1 base and J 2 bases, leaving 8 bases between the germline ends. Germline CDR1 and CDR2: SGHAT and FQDESV (reference sequence). The CDR3 nucleotides read TGTGCCAGCAGCTTAGGGTCAGGGCAAGAGACCCAGTACTTC. Translating it yields CASSLGSGQETQYF.

The V call is TRBV7-3, the J call TRBJ2-3; D is perhaps TRBD2 (5 bases). V was pared by 5 bases and J by 2 bases, with 14 bases between. Germline V gene data show CDR1 as SGHTA and CDR2 as FQGTGA. This CDR3 region has 15 residues. CDR3 protein: CASSPSGINTDTQYF. CDR3 DNA sequence: TGTGCCAGCAGCCCTTCGGGGATTAACACAGATACGCAGTATTTT.

The gene calls are TRBV7-7 and TRBJ2-3, with D unclear. The V and J ends lost 1 base and 2 bases respectively, with 7 bases between them. Germline V lookup: CDR1 SSHAT, CDR2 FNYEAQ (reference sequence). The length of the CDR3 is 14 residues. The CDR3 loop reads CASSLGPNTDTQYF. CDR3 sequence (DNA): TGTGCCAGCAGCTTAGGGCCCAACACAGATACGCAGTATTTT.